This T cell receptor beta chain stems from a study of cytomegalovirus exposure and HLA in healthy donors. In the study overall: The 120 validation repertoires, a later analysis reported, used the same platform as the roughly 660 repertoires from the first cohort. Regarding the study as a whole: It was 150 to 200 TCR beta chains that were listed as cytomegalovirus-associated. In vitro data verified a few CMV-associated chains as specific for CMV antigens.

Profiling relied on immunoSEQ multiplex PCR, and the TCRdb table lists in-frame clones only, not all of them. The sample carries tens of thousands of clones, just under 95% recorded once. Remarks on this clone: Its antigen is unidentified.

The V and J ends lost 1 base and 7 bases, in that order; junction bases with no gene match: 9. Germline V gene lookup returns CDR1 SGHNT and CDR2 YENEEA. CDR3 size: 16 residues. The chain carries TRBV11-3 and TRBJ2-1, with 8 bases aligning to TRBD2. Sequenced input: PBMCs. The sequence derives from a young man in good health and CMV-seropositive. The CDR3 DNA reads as TGTGCCAGCAGCTTAGGAGCGGGAGCAACAAGGAATGAGCAGTTCTTC. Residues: CASSLGAGATRNEQFF.